This T cell receptor beta chain was identified in a study of CD8 T cells in Susac syndrome. The overall study: Each patient with Susac syndrome, at the time of blood draw, was therapy-naive, on corticosteroids, or on intravenous immunoglobulin alone.

Sequencing of TCR beta was undertaken in CD8+ and CD4+ T cells derived from blood. Definite or probable Susac syndrome was diagnosed using recently defined diagnostic criteria. The authors negatively isolated CD8+ and CD4+ T cells and FACS-enriched TEMRA cells. After extraction with the RNeasy kit, about 0.45 to 1 ug of the RNA was reverse transcribed using random hexamers. TCRdb re-called the immunoSEQ multiplex PCR reads through MiXCR, storing one row per CDR3 protein. The data show approximately 150,000 distinct CDR3 sequences, around 95% seen once. The CDR3 consists of 14 residues. The germline V and J ends were trimmed by 5 bases and 5 bases, with 13 bases remaining between them. The V gene's germline CDR1 is SEHNR and CDR2 FQNEAQ (reference sequence).

This receptor was obtained from a human donor with Susac syndrome. The sample was CD4+ T cells from PBMCs. This chain connects TRBV7-9 to TRBJ2-1; possibly TRBD1 or TRBD2 for D (5 bases each). The CDR3 sequence: CASSPLLGHNEQFF. The CDR3 coding sequence is TGTGCCAGCAGCCCCCTCCTGGGACACAATGAGCAGTTCTTC.